This T cell receptor (beta chain) stems from a study of T cells in Graves' hyperthyroidism and ophthalmopathy. Study conclusions and caveats: The model forecast ophthalmopathy, anticipating it by a median about 6.5 months before onset. A model built on 13 V-J features separated ophthalmopathy from stable hyperthyroidism. Peripheral blood also featured most of the thyroid clonotypes expanded above 0.001.

RNA transcripts yielded amplified TCR beta CDR3 regions. HTBI primers were the set used in a first-round RT-PCR of the TCR CDR3. TCRdb re-analysed the multiplex PCR reads in MiXCR, keeping a single row per CDR3 protein. The table shows roughly 570,000 distinct CDR3 sequences, with around 46% occurring only once. In making diagnoses, clinical symptoms, serum thyroxine and TRAb, thyroid ultrasound and orbital computed tomography were all used. On this clonotype: Its antigen is unknown.

The sequencing input was peripheral blood or thyroid tissue (not recorded which). This sequence originates from an adult woman with Graves' disease, either hyperthyroidism or ophthalmopathy (not recorded which).

This CDR3 is CAWSVWASPGELFF. Written as DNA, the CDR3 is TGTGCCTGGAGTGTCTGGGCTAGTCCCGGGGAGCTGTTTTTT. V usage is TRBV30 and J usage is TRBJ2-2; D is undetermined. V was cut by 0 bases and J by 6 bases, with 11 bases left in between. The CDR3 has 14 residues. Germline V gene sequence: CDR1 GTSNPN, CDR2 SVGIG (reference sequence). Together with reference TRBV30 and TRBJ2-2, the CDR3 gives the full variable domain: SQTIHQWPATLVQPVGSPLSLECTVEGTSNPNLYWYRQAAGRGLQLLFYSVGIGQISSEVPQNLSASRPQDRQFILSSKKLLLSDSGFYLCAWSVWASPGELFFGEGSRLTVL.